One T cell receptor (beta chain) is described in this entry. This entry comes from a study of blood T cell repertoires in COVID-19. Study context: Samples representing acute and convalescent COVID-19 were sourced from the United States, Italy and Spain.

Authors' analysis steps: Amplification from reference gene primers served as the basis for estimated nucleated cell counts. Assay: immunoSEQ multiplex PCR; the TCRdb copy retains only in-frame clones and omits some. Clone size and V and J calls were adopted from that table, with D and trimming inferred from the DNA. Of over 150,000 clones listed, over 70% are singletons. The sample consisted of peripheral blood. This receptor was taken from an older woman with acute or convalescent COVID-19.

CDR3 coding DNA: TGTGCCAGCAGTCGAGCCAAGGGGGGGAGAGATACGCAGTATTTT. Encoded protein: CASSRAKGGRDTQYF. V gene TRBV6-2 or TRBV6-3 combines with J gene TRBJ2-3; D is possibly TRBD2 (7 bases). Germline V gives CDR1 MNHEY, CDR2 SVGEGT. V was pared by 5 bases and J by 5 bases, with 17 bases between. The length of the CDR3 is 15 residues.